Detailed here is one T cell receptor (beta chain). These data belong to a study of OX40 agonist ivuxolimab in advanced cancers. Study-level information: Age averaged around 58 years (range roughly 23 to 90), and 80% to 90% were male.

Assay used: immunoSEQ multiplex PCR; TCRdb lists only in-frame clones, some missing. The repertoire holds under 70,000 clones, with about 86% as singletons. Germline V lookup: CDR1 SGHTA, CDR2 FQGTGA. The CDR3 sequence is 15 residues long. The V segment lost 2 bases and the J segment 1 base; nucleotides outside the gene matches: 1. The material was CD4+ or CD8+ T cells sorted from blood, obtained in a trial of the OX40 agonist ivuxolimab. The chain recombines TRBV7-3 with TRBJ2-1; 8 bases map to TRBD1. This TCR was sampled from an adult with an advanced solid tumor such as melanoma, head and neck, liver or kidney cancer. As DNA, the CDR3 is TGTGCCAGCAGCTTAGACAGGGGTTCCTACAATGAGCAGTTCTTC. Translating gives CASSLDRGSYNEQFF.